The 4 T cell receptor beta chains in this list originate from one sample, sequenced in a study of shared clonotypes between healthy human individuals. Naive CD8 populations comprised CD45RO-negative cells positively selected for CCR7, excluding terminally differentiated effector memory CD45RA+ cells. Produced via immunoSEQ multiplex PCR; TCRdb's table is partial and in-frame only. The table lists about 1.9 million clones, around 93% of them singletons, with under 2% in the top ten. Sequencing used naive CD8+ T cells from PBMCs. Receptors originate from a man in his late teens or twenties in good health. Some clones in this sample may be carry-over from other donors' samples.

The chain combines TRBV11-2 with TRBJ2-1; D is unresolved. This CDR3 has 12 residues. The V gene's germline CDR1 is SGHAT and CDR2 FQNNGV. V was trimmed by 6 bases and J by 8 bases, leaving 11 bases between them. The CDR3 sequence is CASRSLGYEQFF. The CDR3 region has the DNA TGTGCCAGCAGGTCCTTGGGGTATGAGCAGTTCTTC.

This clone was observed once. The chain links TRBV27 to TRBJ1-4; a possible D gene is TRBD1 (5 bases). Germline CDR1 is MNHEY and CDR2 is SMNVEV (reference sequence). V dropped 7 bases and J dropped 5 bases, with 14 bases sitting between them. The CDR3 runs 14 residues. This CDR3 is CASTRGGTNEKLFF. In nucleotides, the CDR3 is TGTGCCAGCACCCGGGGGGGAACGAATGAAAAACTGTTTTTT.

The chain links TRBV19 to TRBJ2-5; 8 bases agree with TRBD2. The CDR3 length is 14 residues. V gave up 9 bases and J gave up 0 bases; unmatched junction bases: 6. Germline CDR1 is LNHDA and CDR2 is SQIVND (reference sequence). The DNA of the CDR3 is TGTGCCAGCACGGCTAGCGGGTACCAAGAGACCCAGTACTTC. It translates to CASTASGYQETQYF.

The chain has TRBV2 and TRBJ1-2, with D hard to call. From germline, CDR1 is SNHLY and CDR2 FYNNEI. The V gene lost 2 bases and the J gene lost 6 bases, with 16 bases spanning the gap. The CDR3 is 15 amino acids. CDR3 loop: CASSEFLITMDGYTF. CDR3 DNA: TGTGCCAGCAGTGAATTTTTGATTACGATGGATGGCTACACCTTC.